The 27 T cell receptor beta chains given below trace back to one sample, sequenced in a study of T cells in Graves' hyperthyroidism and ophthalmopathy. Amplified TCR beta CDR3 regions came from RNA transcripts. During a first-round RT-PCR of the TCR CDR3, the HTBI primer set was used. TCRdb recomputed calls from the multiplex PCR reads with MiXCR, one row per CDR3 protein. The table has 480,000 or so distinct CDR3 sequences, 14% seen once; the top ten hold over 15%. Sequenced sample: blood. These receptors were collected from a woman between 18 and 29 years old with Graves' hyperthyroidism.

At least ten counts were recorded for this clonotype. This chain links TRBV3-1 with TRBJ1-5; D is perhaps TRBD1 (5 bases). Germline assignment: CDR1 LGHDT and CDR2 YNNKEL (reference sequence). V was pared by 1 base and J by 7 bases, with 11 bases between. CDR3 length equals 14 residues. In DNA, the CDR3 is TGTGCCAGCAGCCAAGGGACAATAAAGCAGCCCCAGCATTTT. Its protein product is CASSQGTIKQPQHF.

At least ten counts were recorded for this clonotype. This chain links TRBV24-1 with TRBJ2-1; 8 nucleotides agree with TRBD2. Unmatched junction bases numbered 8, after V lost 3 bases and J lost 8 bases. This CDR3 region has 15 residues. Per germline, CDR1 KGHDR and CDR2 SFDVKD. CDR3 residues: CATSDEASGSHEQFF. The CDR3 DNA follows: TGTGCCACCAGTGATGAGGCTAGCGGGTCACATGAGCAGTTCTTC.

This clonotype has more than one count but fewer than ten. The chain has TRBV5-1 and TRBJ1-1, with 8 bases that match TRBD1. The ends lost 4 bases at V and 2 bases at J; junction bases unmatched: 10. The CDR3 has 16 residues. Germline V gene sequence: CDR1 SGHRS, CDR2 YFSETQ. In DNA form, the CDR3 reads TGCGCCAGCAGCGCCAGATCCAGGGGGCCCAACACTGAAGCTTTCTTT. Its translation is CASSARSRGPNTEAFF.

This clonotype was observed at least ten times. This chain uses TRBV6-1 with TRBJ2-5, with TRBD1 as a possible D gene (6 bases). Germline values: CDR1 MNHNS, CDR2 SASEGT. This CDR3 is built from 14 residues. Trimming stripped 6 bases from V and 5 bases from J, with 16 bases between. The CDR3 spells CASSWDTRGETQYF. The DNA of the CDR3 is TGTGCCAGCAGCTGGGACACCCGAGGGGAGACCCAGTACTTC.

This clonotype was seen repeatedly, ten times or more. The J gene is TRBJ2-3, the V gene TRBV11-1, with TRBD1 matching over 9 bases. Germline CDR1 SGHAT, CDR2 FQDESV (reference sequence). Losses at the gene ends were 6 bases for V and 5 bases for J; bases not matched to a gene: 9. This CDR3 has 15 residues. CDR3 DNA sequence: TGTGCCAGCAGTCCGACAGGGGGGCATCGAGATACGCAGTATTTT. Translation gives CASSPTGGHRDTQYF.

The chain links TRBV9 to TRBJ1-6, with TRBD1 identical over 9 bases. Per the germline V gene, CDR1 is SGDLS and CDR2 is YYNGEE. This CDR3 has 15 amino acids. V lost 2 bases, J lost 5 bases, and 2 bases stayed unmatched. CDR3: CASSVRDRDNSPLHF. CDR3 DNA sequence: TGTGCCAGCAGCGTCCGGGACAGGGATAATTCACCCCTCCACTTT.

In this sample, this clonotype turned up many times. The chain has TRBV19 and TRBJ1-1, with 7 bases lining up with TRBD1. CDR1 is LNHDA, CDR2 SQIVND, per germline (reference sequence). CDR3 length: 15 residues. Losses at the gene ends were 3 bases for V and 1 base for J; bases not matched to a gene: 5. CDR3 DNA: TGTGCCAGTAGTATCCCAGACAGGGCGAACACTGAAGCTTTCTTT. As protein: CASSIPDRANTEAFF.

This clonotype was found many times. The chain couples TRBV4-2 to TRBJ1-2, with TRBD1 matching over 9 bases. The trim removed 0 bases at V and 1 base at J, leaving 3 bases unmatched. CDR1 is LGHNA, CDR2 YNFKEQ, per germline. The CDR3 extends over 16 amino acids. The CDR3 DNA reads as TGTGCCAGCAGCCAAGAGACAGGGGGTCATAACTATGGCTACACCTTC. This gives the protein CASSQETGGHNYGYTF.

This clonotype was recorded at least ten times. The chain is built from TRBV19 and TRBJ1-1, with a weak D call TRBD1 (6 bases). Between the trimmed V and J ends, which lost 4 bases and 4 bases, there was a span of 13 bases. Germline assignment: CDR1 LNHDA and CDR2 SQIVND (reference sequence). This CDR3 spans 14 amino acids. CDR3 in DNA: TGTGCCAGTAGTACCCTACTCAGGGGCACTGAAGCTTTCTTT. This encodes CASSTLLRGTEAFF. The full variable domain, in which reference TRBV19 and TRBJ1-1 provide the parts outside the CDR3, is DGGITQSPKYLFRKEGQNVTLSCEQNLNHDAMYWYRQDPGQGLRLIYYSQIVNDFQKGDIAEGYSVSREKKESFPLTVTSAQKNPTAFYLCASSTLLRGTEAFFGQGTRLTVV.

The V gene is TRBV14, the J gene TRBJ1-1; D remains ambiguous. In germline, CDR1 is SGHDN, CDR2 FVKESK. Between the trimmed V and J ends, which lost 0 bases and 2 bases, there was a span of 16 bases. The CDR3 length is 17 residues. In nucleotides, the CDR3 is TGTGCCAGCAGCCAAGATTGGCAGTTTAGACTAAACACTGAAGCTTTCTTT. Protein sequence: CASSQDWQFRLNTEAFF.

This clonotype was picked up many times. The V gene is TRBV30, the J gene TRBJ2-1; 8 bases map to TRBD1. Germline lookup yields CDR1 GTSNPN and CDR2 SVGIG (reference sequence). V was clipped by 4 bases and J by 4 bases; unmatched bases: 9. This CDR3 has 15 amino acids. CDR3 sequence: CAWNSGQGGYNEQFF. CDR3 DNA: TGTGCCTGGAACTCCGGACAGGGTGGGTACAATGAGCAGTTCTTC.

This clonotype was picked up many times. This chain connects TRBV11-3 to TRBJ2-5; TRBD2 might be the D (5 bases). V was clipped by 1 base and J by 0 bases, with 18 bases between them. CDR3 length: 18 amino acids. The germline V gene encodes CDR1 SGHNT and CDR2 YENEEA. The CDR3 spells CASSLGPRVSEYQETQYF. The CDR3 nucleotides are TGTGCCAGCAGCTTAGGGCCCCGGGTTAGCGAGTACCAAGAGACCCAGTACTTC.

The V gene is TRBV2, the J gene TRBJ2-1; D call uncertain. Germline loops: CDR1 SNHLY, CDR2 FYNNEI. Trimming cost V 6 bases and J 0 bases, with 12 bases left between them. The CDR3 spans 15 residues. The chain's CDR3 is CASRPGQSSYNEQFF. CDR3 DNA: TGTGCCAGCAGGCCCGGGCAGTCCTCCTACAATGAGCAGTTCTTC.

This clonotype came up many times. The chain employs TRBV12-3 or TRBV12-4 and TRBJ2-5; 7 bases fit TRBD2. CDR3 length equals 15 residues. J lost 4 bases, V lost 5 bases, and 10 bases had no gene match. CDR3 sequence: CASSGDYARGETQYF. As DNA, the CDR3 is TGTGCCAGCAGTGGGGACTACGCTAGGGGAGAGACCCAGTACTTC.

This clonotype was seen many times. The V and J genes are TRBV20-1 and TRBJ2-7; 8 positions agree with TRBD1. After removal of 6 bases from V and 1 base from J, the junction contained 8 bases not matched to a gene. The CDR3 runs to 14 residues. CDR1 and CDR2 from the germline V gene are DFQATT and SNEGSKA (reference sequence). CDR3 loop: CSAPDRASSYEQYF. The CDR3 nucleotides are TGCAGTGCCCCGGACAGGGCTAGTTCCTACGAGCAGTACTTC.

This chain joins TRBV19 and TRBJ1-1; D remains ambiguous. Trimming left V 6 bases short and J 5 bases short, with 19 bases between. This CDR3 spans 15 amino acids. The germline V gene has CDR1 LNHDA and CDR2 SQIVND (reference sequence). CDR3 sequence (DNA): TGTGCCAGTAGCGTCGTAGGGAGGGAAAAAACTGAAGCTTTCTTT. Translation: CASSVVGREKTEAFF.

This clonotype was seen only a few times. CDR3 coding DNA: TGTGCCAGCAGTGGGGCAGGACAGGGCGACTATGGCTACACCTTC. This codes for CASSGAGQGDYGYTF. The V and J genes are TRBV2 and TRBJ1-2, with TRBD1 matching 8 bases. Looked up from germline, CDR1 is SNHLY and CDR2 is FYNNEI. The CDR3 length is 15 residues. Trimming removed 4 bases from V and 3 bases from J; junction bases left unmatched: 7.

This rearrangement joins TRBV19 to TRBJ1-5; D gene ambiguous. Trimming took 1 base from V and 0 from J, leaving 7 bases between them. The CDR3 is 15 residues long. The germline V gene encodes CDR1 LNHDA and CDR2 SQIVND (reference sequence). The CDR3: CASSIGTDSNQPQHF. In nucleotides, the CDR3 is TGTGCCAGTAGTATAGGTACAGATAGCAATCAGCCCCAGCATTTT.

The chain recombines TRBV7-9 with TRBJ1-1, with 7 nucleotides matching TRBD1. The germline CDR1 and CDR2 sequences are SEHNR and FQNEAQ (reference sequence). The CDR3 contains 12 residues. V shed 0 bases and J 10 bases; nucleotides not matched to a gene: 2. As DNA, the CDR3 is TGTGCCAGCAGCTTAGCAGGGGGCAGAGCTTTCTTT. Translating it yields CASSLAGGRAFF.

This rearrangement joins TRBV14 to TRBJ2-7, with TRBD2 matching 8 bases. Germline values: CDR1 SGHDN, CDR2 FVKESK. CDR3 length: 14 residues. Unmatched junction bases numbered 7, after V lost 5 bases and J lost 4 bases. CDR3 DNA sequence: TGTGCCAGCAGCAGGCGGGAGGTTATTTACGAGCAGTACTTC. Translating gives CASSRREVIYEQYF.

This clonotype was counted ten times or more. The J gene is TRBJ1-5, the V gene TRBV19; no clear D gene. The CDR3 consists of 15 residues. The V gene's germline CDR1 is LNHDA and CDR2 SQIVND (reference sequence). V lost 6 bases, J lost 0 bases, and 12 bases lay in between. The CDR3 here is CASRVAVYSNQPQHF. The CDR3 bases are TGTGCCAGTAGGGTGGCGGTCTATAGCAATCAGCCCCAGCATTTT.

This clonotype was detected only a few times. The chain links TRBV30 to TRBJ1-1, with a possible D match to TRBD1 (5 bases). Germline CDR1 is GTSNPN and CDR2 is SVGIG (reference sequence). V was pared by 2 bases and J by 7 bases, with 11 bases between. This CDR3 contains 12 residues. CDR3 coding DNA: TGTGCCTGGAGTACAGGTGCGATTGAAGCTTTCTTT. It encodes CAWSTGAIEAFF.

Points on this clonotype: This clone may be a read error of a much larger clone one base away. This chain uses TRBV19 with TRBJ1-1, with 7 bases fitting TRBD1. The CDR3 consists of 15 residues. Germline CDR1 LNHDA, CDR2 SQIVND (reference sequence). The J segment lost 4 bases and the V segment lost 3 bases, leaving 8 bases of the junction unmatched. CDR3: CASSIKPGGLTEAFF. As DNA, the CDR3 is TGTGCCAGTAGTATCAAGCCAGGGGGGCTCACTGAAGCTTTCTTT.

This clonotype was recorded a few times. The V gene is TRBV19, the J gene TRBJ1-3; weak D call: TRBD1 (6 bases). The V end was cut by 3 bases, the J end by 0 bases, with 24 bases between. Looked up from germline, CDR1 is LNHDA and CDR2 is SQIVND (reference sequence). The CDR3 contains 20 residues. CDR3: CASSIAGHWQRPDSGNTIYF. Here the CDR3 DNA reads TGTGCCAGTAGTATCGCGGGACACTGGCAACGGCCTGACTCTGGAAACACCATATATTTT.

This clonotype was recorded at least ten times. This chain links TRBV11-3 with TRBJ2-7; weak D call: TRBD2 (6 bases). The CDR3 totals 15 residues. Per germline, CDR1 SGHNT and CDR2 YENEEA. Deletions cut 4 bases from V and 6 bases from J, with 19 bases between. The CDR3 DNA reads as TGTGCCAGCAGCTCATCGGGGGACTCGACTTCCGAGCAGTACTTC. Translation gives CASSSSGDSTSEQYF.

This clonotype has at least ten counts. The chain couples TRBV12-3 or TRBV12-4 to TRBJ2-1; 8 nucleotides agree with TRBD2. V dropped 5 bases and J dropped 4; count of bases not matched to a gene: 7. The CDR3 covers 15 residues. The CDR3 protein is CASSPHTSGYNEQFF. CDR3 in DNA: TGTGCCAGCAGTCCCCACACTAGCGGATACAATGAGCAGTTCTTC.

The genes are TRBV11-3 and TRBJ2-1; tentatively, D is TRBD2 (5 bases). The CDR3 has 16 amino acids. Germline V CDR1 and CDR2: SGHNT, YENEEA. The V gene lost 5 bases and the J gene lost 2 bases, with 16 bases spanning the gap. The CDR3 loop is CASSARELPAYNEQFF. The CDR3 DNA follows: TGTGCCAGCAGCGCTCGGGAACTACCCGCCTACAATGAGCAGTTCTTC.